The sample holds a few counts of the clone carrying this T cell receptor beta chain. Its antigen remains unidentified. This specimen comes from a study of shared clonotypes between healthy human individuals. Study observations and caveats: Blood alone was sampled, and tissue repertoires likely differ.

The study ran the assay at deep level. Using ten immunoSEQ deep assay plates, investigators sequenced unsorted PBMC DNA. Assay used: immunoSEQ multiplex PCR; TCRdb lists only in-frame clones, some missing. Among hundreds of thousands of clones, about four fifths were seen once, and the ten largest hold under 15%. This CDR3 has 17 amino acids. V was pared by 4 bases and J by 0 bases, with 7 bases of the junction left unmatched. Germline CDR1 and CDR2: ENHRY and SYGVKD. The gene calls are TRBV10-3 and TRBJ1-1; TRBD1 agrees at 11 bases. The receptor was isolated from a woman aged 40-49 years in good health. Some clones in this sample may be carry-over from other donors' samples. Sequencing was performed on PBMCs. CDR3 sequence reads: CAISGRGTGGLNTEAFF. CDR3 DNA sequence: TGTGCCATCAGTGGGAGGGGGACAGGGGGGTTGAACACTGAAGCTTTCTTT.